This T cell receptor (beta chain) derives from a study of Ad26.COV2.S vaccination and SARS-CoV-2 variants. TCRdb's table, derived via immunoSEQ multiplex PCR, lists solely in-frame clones and lacks some. The repertoire consists of about 410,000 clones, with about 90% occurring once and the leading ten covering about 1.6%. General observations from the study: Reports say spike-specific CD8+ and CD4+ T cell responses covered substantial breadth after vaccination.

Treatment reported: roughly 19 received Ad26.COV2.S at low or high dose, single or two shots; 5 received placebo; per-sample allocation not given. Material that was analyzed had been drawn on day 63 after the first vaccine or placebo injection. The CDR3 contains 15 residues. Trimming cost V 6 bases and J 3 bases, with 18 bases left between them. CDR1 is SGHKS, CDR2 YYEKEE, per germline (reference sequence). A word on this clone: Its antigen remains unknown.

This chain connects TRBV5-5 to TRBJ1-1; D gene unclear. The sample consisted of peripheral blood, taken in a trial of Ad26.COV2.S vaccine versus placebo. The source is a person between 18 and 65 years old who received the Ad26.COV2.S COVID-19 vaccine or a placebo. CDR3 bases: TGTGCCAGCAACCCTGGGCCGGGGAGAGACACTGAAGCTTTCTTT. Translating it yields CASNPGPGRDTEAFF.